These 12 T cell receptor beta chains were sequenced from one sample in a study of blood T cell repertoires in COVID-19. Measured with immunoSEQ multiplex PCR; TCRdb has only the in-frame clones, and not every one. The sample lists some 71,000 clones; around 83% were seen once. Sample: peripheral blood. These receptors all stem from a woman between 50 and 59 years old with acute or convalescent COVID-19.

The count of this clone is one. The chain joins TRBV12-3 or TRBV12-4 to TRBJ2-5; D is unresolved. Trimming took off 2 bases at V and 5 bases at J, with 3 bases between the two ends. This CDR3 is built from 11 residues. The CDR3 here is CASSLYETQYF. The CDR3 region has the DNA TGTGCCAGCAGTTTATATGAGACCCAGTACTTC.

This clone was recorded once. The V gene is TRBV4-1, the J gene TRBJ1-2; D ambiguous. Germline CDR1 and CDR2: MGHRA and YSYEKL. The CDR3 sequence is 17 residues long. With 0 bases removed from V and 5 bases from J, the gap between germline ends came to 19 bases. The CDR3 loop reads CASSQESFGIRLYGYTF. The CDR3 DNA sequence: TGCGCCAGCAGCCAAGAATCCTTCGGCATACGACTATATGGCTACACCTTC.

This clone turned up a few times. The gene calls are TRBV13 and TRBJ2-7; TRBD1 matches 11 bases. With V trimmed by 5 bases and J by 3 bases, 9 bases remained unmatched. This CDR3 region has 16 residues. Germline V CDR1 and CDR2: PRHDT, FYEKMQ (reference sequence). The CDR3 loop is CASSPSRDRGGYEQYF. For the CDR3, the DNA is TGTGCCAGCAGCCCCTCCCGGGACAGGGGGGGCTACGAGCAGTACTTC. Filled out from reference TRBV13 and TRBJ2-7, the complete variable domain reads AAGVIQSPRHLIKEKRETATLKCYPIPRHDTVYWYQQGPGQDPQFLISFYEKMQSDKGSIPDRFSAQQFSDYHSELNMSSLELGDSALYFCASSPSRDRGGYEQYFGPGTRLTVT.

Concerning this clone: This same CDR3 is encoded by further DNA sequences in the sample. The chain is built from TRBV5-4 and TRBJ1-2, with D unresolved. The CDR3 is made up of 14 amino acids. Deletions cut 0 bases from V and 4 bases from J, with 10 bases between. Germline V lookup: CDR1 SGHNT, CDR2 YYREEE (reference sequence). DNA of the CDR3: TGTGCCAGCAGCTTGGAGCAGGCCAGCTATGGCTACACCTTC. It specifies CASSLEQASYGYTF.

The J gene is TRBJ1-2, the V gene TRBV4-1, with D possibly being TRBD1 (5 bases). Germline CDR1 and CDR2: MGHRA and YSYEKL. With 6 bases removed from V and 8 bases from J, the gap between germline ends came to 13 bases. This CDR3 spans 12 amino acids. The CDR3 loop reads CASSQPRGGYTF. CDR3 DNA: TGCGCCAGCAGTCAGCCAAGGGGCGGCTACACCTTC.

This chain joins TRBV5-4 and TRBJ1-1; D remains unclear. The CDR3 loop spans 11 amino acids. V lost 9 bases and J lost 4, with 10 bases in between. Germline lookup yields CDR1 SGHNT and CDR2 YYREEE (reference sequence). This CDR3 reads CATRSGTEAFF. The DNA for the CDR3 is TGTGCCACGAGAAGTGGCACTGAAGCTTTCTTT.

V usage is TRBV24-1 and J usage is TRBJ2-7, with 8 bases matching TRBD1. The V segment lost 9 bases and the J segment 6 bases; nucleotides outside the gene matches: 3. The CDR3 sequence is 11 residues long. The germline V gene has CDR1 KGHDR and CDR2 SFDVKD. DNA of the CDR3: TGTGCCACCCCCGACAGGGGCGAGCAGTACTTC. This gives the protein CATPDRGEQYF.

In its sample, this clone was seen a few times. The V gene is TRBV5-1, the J gene TRBJ1-1; possible D gene TRBD1, 5 bases. Trimming removed 4 bases from V and 8 bases from J, with 18 bases in between. Germline CDR1 is SGHRS and CDR2 is YFSETQ. The CDR3 loop spans 14 amino acids. The chain's CDR3 is CASSPRFGASEAFF. The CDR3 coding sequence is TGCGCCAGCAGCCCGCGATTTGGGGCCTCCGAAGCTTTCTTT.

The rearrangement uses TRBV5-8 and TRBJ2-1; tentatively, D is TRBD2 (6 bases). The CDR3 spans 15 residues. Germline V CDR1 and CDR2: SGHTS, YDEGEE. V lost 0 bases to trimming and J lost 9 bases, with 16 bases between them. CDR3 in amino acids: CASSLGRGLGGEQFF. DNA of the CDR3: TGTGCCAGCAGCTTGGGGAGGGGATTAGGCGGTGAGCAGTTCTTC.

This clone has just a few counts. V and J are TRBV6-1 and TRBJ1-6; D unclear. This CDR3 is 13 amino acids long. The germline V and J ends were trimmed by 3 bases and 10 bases, with 10 bases remaining between them. Per germline, CDR1 MNHNS and CDR2 SASEGT. The CDR3 loop is CASSEGRESPLHF. DNA for the CDR3: TGTGCCAGCAGTGAGGGGAGGGAATCACCCCTCCACTTT.

The chain uses TRBV7-9 and TRBJ1-4; D may be TRBD1 (6 bases). Trimming took 8 bases from V and 7 from J, leaving 14 bases between them. Germline V gene data show CDR1 as SEHNR and CDR2 as FQNEAQ (reference sequence). The CDR3 sequence is 13 residues long. In nucleotides, the CDR3 is TGTGCCAGCGGGGGCAGGGGTGGTGAAAAACTGTTTTTT. This gives the protein CASGGRGGEKLFF.

The V gene is TRBV11-3, the J gene TRBJ2-7; D is uncertain. The germline V gene encodes CDR1 SGHNT and CDR2 YENEEA. V lost 0 bases and J lost 7, with 7 bases in between. The CDR3 has 12 amino acids. The CDR3 loop reads CASSLDGREQYF. CDR3 DNA sequence: TGTGCCAGCAGCTTAGATGGGCGAGAGCAGTACTTC. Supplemented by reference TRBV11-3 and TRBJ2-7, the full variable domain reads EAGVVQSPRYKIIEKKQPVAFWCNPISGHNTLYWYLQNLGQGPELLIRYENEEAVDDSQLPKDRFSAERLKGVDSTLKIQPAELGDSAVYLCASSLDGREQYFGPGTRLTVT.